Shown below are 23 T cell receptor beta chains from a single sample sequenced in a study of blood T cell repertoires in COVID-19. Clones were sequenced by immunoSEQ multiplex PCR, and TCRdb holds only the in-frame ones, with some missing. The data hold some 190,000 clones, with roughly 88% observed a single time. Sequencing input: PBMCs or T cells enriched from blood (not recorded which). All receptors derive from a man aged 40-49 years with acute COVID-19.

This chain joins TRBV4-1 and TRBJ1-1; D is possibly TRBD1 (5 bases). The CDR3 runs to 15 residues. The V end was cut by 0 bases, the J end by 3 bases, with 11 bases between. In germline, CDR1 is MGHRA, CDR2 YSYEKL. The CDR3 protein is CASSQDKGLYTEAFF. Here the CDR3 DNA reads TGCGCCAGCAGCCAAGACAAGGGGTTGTACACTGAAGCTTTCTTT.

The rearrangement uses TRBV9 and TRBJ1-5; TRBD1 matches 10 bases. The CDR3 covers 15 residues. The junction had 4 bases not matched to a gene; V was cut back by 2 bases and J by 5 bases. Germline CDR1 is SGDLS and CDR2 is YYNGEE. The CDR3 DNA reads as TGTGCCAGCAGCGTGACAGGGGGCCGGCATCAGCCCCAGCATTTT. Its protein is CASSVTGGRHQPQHF.

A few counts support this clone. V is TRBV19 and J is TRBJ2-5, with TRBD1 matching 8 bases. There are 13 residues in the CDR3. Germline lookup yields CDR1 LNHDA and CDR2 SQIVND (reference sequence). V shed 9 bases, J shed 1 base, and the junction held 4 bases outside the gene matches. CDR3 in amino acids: CASGQGIQETQYF. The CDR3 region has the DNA TGTGCCAGCGGACAGGGCATCCAAGAGACCCAGTACTTC.

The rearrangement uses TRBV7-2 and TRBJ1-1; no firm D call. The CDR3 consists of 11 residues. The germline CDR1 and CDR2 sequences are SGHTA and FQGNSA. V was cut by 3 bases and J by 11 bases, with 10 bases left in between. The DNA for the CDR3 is TGTGCCAGCAGCTTTGCAAGTAGTGCTTTCTTT. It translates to CASSFASSAFF.

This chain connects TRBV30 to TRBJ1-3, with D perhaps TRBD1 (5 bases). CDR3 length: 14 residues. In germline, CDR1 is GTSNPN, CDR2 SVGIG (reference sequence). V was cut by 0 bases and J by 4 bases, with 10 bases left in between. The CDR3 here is CAWSVMGQGNTIYF. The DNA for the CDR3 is TGTGCCTGGAGTGTTATGGGGCAGGGAAACACCATATATTTT.

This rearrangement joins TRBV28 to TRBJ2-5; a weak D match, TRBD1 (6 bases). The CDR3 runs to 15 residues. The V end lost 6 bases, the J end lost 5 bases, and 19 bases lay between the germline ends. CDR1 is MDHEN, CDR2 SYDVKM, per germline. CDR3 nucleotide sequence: TGTGCCAGCAGCCCGAAAGACAGGTCCGGGGAGACCCAGTACTTC. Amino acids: CASSPKDRSGETQYF.

CDR3 DNA: TGTGCCAGCAGCCAACGGACAGGGGTTCAGCCCCAGCATTTT. Protein product: CASSQRTGVQPQHF. The rearrangement links TRBV4-2 to TRBJ1-5; 9 nucleotides align to TRBD1. V lost 2 bases, J lost 6 bases, and 2 bases stayed unmatched. Germline loops: CDR1 LGHNA, CDR2 YNFKEQ. The CDR3 extends over 14 amino acids.

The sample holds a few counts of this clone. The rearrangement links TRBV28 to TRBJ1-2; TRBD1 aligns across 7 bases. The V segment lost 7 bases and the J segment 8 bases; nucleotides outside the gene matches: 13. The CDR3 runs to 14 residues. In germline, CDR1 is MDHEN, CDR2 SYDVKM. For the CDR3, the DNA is TGTGCCAGCACCCCCCCGACAGGGACGAAGGGCTACACCTTC. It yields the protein CASTPPTGTKGYTF.

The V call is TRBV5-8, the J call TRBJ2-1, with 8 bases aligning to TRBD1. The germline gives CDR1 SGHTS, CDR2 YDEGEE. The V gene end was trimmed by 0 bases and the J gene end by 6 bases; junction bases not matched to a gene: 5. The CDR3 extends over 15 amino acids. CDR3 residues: CASSLEGQDFNEQFF. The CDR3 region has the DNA TGTGCCAGCAGCTTGGAGGGACAGGATTTCAATGAGCAGTTCTTC.

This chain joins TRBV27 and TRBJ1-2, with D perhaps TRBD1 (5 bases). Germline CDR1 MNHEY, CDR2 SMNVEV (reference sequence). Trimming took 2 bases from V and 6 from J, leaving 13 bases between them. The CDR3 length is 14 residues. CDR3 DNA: TGTGCCAGCAGTTTAAACGGCAGGGCTCATGGCTACACCTTC. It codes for CASSLNGRAHGYTF.

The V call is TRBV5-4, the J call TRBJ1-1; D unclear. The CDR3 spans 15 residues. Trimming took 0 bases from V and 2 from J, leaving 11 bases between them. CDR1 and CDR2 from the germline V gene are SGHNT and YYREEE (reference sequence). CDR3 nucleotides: TGTGCCAGCAGCTTGGCGGGTAGTCGTAACACTGAAGCTTTCTTT. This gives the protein CASSLAGSRNTEAFF.

The CDR3 DNA reads as TGTGCCAGCAGCTACGGACAGGGGAGTACTGAAGCTTTCTTT. Translating gives CASSYGQGSTEAFF. V and J are TRBV9 and TRBJ1-1; 9 bases map to TRBD1. Losses at the gene ends were 4 bases for V and 5 bases for J; bases not matched to a gene: 6. Germline V gene sequence: CDR1 SGDLS, CDR2 YYNGEE. The CDR3 is made up of 14 amino acids.

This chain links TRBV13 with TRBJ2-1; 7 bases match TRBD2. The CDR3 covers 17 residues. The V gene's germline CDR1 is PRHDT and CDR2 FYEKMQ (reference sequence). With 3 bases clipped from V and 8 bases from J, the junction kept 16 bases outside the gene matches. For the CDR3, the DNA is TGTGCCAGCAGCTTGAGGACTAGGACGGGAGATGAGGATGAGCAGTTCTTC. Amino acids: CASSLRTRTGDEDEQFF.

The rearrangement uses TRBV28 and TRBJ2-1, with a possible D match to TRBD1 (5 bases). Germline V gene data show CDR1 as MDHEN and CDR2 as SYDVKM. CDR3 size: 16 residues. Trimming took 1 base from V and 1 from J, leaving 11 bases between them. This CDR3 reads CASSLSTVGSYNEQFF. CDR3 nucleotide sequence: TGTGCCAGCAGTTTATCGACAGTAGGATCCTACAATGAGCAGTTCTTC.

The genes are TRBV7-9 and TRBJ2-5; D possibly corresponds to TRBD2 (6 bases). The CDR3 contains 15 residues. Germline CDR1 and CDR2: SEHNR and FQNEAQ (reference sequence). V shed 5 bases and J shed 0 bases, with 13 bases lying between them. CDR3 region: CASSTRRGNQETQYF. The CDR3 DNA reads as TGTGCCAGCAGCACCCGACGGGGGAACCAAGAGACCCAGTACTTC. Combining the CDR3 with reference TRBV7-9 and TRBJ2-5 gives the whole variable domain DTGVSQNPRHKITKRGQNVTFRCDPISEHNRLYWYRQTLGQGPEFLTYFQNEAQLEKSRLLSDRFSAERPKGSFSTLEIQRTEQGDSAMYLCASSTRRGNQETQYFGPGTRLLVL.

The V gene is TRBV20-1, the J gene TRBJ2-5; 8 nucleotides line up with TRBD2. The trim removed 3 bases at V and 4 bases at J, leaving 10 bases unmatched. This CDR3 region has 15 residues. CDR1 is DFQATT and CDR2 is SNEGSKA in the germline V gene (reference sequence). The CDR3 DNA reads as TGCAGTGCTAGTTTCAACGGGAGGGGACGAGAGACCCAGTACTTC. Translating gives CSASFNGRGRETQYF.

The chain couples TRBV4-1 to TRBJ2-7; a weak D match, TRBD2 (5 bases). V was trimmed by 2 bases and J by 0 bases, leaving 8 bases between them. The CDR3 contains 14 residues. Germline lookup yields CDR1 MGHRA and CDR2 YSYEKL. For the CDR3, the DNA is TGCGCCAGCAGCCAAAGCGGCGGCTCCTACGAGCAGTACTTC. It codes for CASSQSGGSYEQYF.

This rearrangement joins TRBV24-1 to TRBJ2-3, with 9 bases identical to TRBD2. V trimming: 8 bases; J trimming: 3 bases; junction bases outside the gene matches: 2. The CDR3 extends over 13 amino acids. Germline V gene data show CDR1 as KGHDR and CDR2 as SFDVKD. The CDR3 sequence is CATMREGTDTQYF. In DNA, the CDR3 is TGTGCCACCATGCGGGAGGGGACAGATACGCAGTATTTT.

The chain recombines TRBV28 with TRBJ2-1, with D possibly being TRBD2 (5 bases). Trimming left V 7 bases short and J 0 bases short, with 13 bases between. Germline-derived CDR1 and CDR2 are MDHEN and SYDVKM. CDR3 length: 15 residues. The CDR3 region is CASTVGVYSYNEQFF. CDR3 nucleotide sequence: TGTGCCAGCACGGTCGGGGTTTACTCCTACAATGAGCAGTTCTTC.

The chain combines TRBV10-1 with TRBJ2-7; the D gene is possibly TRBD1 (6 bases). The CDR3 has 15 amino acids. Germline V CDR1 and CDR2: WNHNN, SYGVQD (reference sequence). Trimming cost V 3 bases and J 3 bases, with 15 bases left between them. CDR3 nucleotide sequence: TGCGCCAGCAGTGATCGCAACAGGGCTCACTACGAGCAGTACTTC. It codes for CASSDRNRAHYEQYF.

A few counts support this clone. CDR3 nucleotide sequence: TGCGCCAGCAGCTTGGCCCGGGGGGCTCAACCTGGAAACACCATATATTTT. Translated: CASSLARGAQPGNTIYF. The chain carries TRBV5-1 and TRBJ1-3, with a weak D call TRBD1 (6 bases). Per germline, CDR1 SGHRS and CDR2 YFSETQ. The V end lost 0 bases, the J end lost 2 bases, and 15 bases lay between the germline ends. CDR3 size: 17 residues. Combining the CDR3 with reference TRBV5-1 and TRBJ1-3 gives the whole variable domain KAGVTQTPRYLIKTRGQQVTLSCSPISGHRSVSWYQQTPGQGLQFLFEYFSETQRNKGNFPGRFSGRQFSNSRSEMNVSTLELGDSALYLCASSLARGAQPGNTIYFGEGSWLTVV.

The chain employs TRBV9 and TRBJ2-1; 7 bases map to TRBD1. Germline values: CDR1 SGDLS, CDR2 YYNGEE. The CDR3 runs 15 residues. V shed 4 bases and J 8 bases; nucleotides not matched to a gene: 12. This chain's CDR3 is CASSFRGQVGDEQFF. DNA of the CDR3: TGTGCCAGCAGCTTCCGCGGACAGGTTGGCGATGAGCAGTTCTTC.

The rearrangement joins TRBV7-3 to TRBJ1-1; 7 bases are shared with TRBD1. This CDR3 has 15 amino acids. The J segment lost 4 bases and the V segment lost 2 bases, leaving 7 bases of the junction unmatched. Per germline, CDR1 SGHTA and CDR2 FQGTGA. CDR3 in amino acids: CASSLWPGQSTEAFF. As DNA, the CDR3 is TGTGCCAGCAGCTTATGGCCGGGACAGAGCACTGAAGCTTTCTTT. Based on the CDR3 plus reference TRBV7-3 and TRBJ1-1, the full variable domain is GAGVSQTPSNKVTEKGKYVELRCDPISGHTALYWYRQSLGQGPEFLIYFQGTGAADDSGLPNDRFFAVRPEGSVSTLKIQRTERGDSAVYLCASSLWPGQSTEAFFGQGTRLTVV.